The 6 T cell receptor beta chains in this list originate from one sample, sequenced in a study of blood T cell repertoires in COVID-19. Profiling relied on immunoSEQ multiplex PCR, and the TCRdb table lists in-frame clones only, not all of them. The data show over 150,000 clones, roughly 84% seen once. The sample comprised peripheral blood. These receptor sequences come from a woman aged 55-70 years with COVID-19, enrolled during active disease.

Comments on this clone: This sample includes further DNA sequences coding for the same CDR3. The chain carries TRBV4-1 and TRBJ1-4; D is uncertain. V was clipped by 0 bases and J by 8 bases, with 13 bases between them. CDR1 and CDR2 (germline): MGHRA, YSYEKL. This CDR3 comprises 15 residues. CDR3 nucleotides: TGCGCCAGCAGCCAAGATCTCCGGGGAGGGGAAAAACTGTTTTTT. It encodes CASSQDLRGGEKLFF.

This sequence joins TRBV24-1 and TRBJ1-1; no definite D call. V was clipped by 3 bases and J by 5 bases, with 6 bases between them. The CDR3 runs to 12 residues. Germline lookup yields CDR1 KGHDR and CDR2 SFDVKD. The CDR3 nucleotides read TGTGCCACCAGTGATGGGCTGACTGAAGCTTTCTTT. Its protein is CATSDGLTEAFF.

This chain joins TRBV19 and TRBJ2-2; a weak D match, TRBD1 (6 bases). CDR1 is LNHDA, CDR2 SQIVND, per germline (reference sequence). The CDR3 is made up of 15 amino acids. Trimming shortened V by 5 bases and J by 0 bases, and 10 bases separated the two germline ends. CDR3 coding DNA: TGTGCCAGTAGTTTCGGGACACCGAACACCGGGGAGCTGTTTTTT. Protein product: CASSFGTPNTGELFF.

The chain couples TRBV19 to TRBJ2-1; TRBD2 aligns across 11 bases. CDR3 size: 18 residues. Germline lookup yields CDR1 LNHDA and CDR2 SQIVND (reference sequence). V trimming: 6 bases; J trimming: 7 bases; junction bases outside the gene matches: 17. Here the CDR3 reads CASRKSLTSGRKRNEQFF. CDR3 sequence (DNA): TGTGCCAGTAGAAAATCCCTCACTAGCGGGAGAAAGAGGAATGAGCAGTTCTTC. Variable domain in full (rest from reference TRBV19 and TRBJ2-1): DGGITQSPKYLFRKEGQNVTLSCEQNLNHDAMYWYRQDPGQGLRLIYYSQIVNDFQKGDIAEGYSVSREKKESFPLTVTSAQKNPTAFYLCASRKSLTSGRKRNEQFFGPGTRLTVL.

This clone was seen once. V gene TRBV18 combines with J gene TRBJ1-6, with D possibly matching TRBD1 (5 bases). V dropped 4 bases and J dropped 10 bases, with 8 bases sitting between them. The V gene's germline CDR1 is KGHSH and CDR2 LQKENI. CDR3 length: 12 residues. CDR3 in DNA: TGTGCCAGCTCACAGGGGCCCTCACCCCTCCACTTT. Amino acids: CASSQGPSPLHF.

The rearrangement joins TRBV4-2 to TRBJ1-5, with D possibly TRBD1 on 5 matching bases. The CDR3 covers 15 residues. Germline V CDR1 and CDR2: LGHNA, YNFKEQ. The ends were cut back, 0 bases at V and 4 bases at J, with 10 bases in the middle. The CDR3: CASSQDGRGNQPQHF. The CDR3 DNA follows: TGTGCCAGCAGCCAAGATGGGAGGGGAAATCAGCCCCAGCATTTT.